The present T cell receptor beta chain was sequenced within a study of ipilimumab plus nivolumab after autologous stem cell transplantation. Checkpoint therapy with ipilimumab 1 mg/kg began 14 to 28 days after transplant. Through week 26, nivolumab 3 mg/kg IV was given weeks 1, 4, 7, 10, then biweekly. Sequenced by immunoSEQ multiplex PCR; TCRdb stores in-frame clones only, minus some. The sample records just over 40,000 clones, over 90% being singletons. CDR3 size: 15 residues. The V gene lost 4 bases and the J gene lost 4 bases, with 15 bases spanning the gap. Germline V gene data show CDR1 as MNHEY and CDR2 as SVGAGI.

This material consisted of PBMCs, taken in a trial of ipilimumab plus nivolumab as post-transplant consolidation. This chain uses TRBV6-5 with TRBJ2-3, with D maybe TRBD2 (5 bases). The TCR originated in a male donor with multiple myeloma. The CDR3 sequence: CASSSRRRVSDTQYF. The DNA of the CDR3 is TGTGCCAGCAGTTCCAGGAGGCGGGTGTCAGATACGCAGTATTTT.